A selection of T cell receptor beta chains follows, all from one sample in a study of shared T cell receptors in the human thymus. This table comes from immunoSEQ multiplex PCR, and its TCRdb copy is limited to in-frame clones, with some not included. The sample has hundreds of thousands of clones, over 75% seen once. The sample was also linked to a second study, of human thymus T cells.

Sequencing was performed on thymocytes. These receptors originate from a boy under two years old with a congenital heart defect. Each CDR3 is given with its conserved first and last residue. A D gene is named only where the DNA matches it firmly. Not every row has a clone size; where given, it reads once, few, many or a size class.

V: TRBV5-6
D: TRBD1
J: TRBJ2-7
size: .
DNA: TGTGCCAGCCTCCGGGACAGGGTTTACGAGCAGTACTTC
CDR3: CASLRDRVYEQYF

V: TRBV27
D: TRBD2
J: TRBJ2-1
size: .
DNA: TGTGCCAGCAGTTTCCCCCCTAGCGGGAGTTCCAATGAGCAGTTCTTC
CDR3: CASSFPPSGSSNEQFF

V: TRBV19
D: TRBD2
J: TRBJ2-7
size: .
DNA: TGTGCCAGTAGTGTTCCGACTAGCGGGGACCCCTACGAGCAGTACTTC
CDR3: CASSVPTSGDPYEQYF

V: TRBV5-8
D: .
J: TRBJ1-1
size: .
DNA: TGTGCCAGCAGCTTATTTTGGGGGGAATTTGCTTTCTTT
CDR3: CASSLFWGEFAFF

V: TRBV5-6
D: .
J: TRBJ2-6
size: .
DNA: TGTGCCAGCAGCTTGAGGCTCGCCAGATCTAGGTCTGGGGCCAACGTCCTGACTTTC
CDR3: CASSLRLARSRSGANVLTF

V: TRBV5-5
D: TRBD1
J: TRBJ1-6
size: .
DNA: TGTGCCAGCAGCTTGGCCCACACAGGGGGCAAGAATTCACCCCTCCACTTT
CDR3: CASSLAHTGGKNSPLHF

V: TRBV11-2
D: TRBD2
J: TRBJ2-1
size: .
DNA: TGTGCCAGCAGCTTACAGACTAGCGGGGTCAATGAGCAGTTCTTC
CDR3: CASSLQTSGVNEQFF

V: TRBV19
D: TRBD2
J: TRBJ2-7
size: once
DNA: TGTGCCAGTAGTAATACTAGCGGGGGGGCCTACGAGCAGTACTTC
CDR3: CASSNTSGGAYEQYF

V: TRBV28
D: TRBD2
J: TRBJ2-2
size: .
DNA: TGTGCCAGCGGCGGGAGAGCCGGGGAGCTGTTTTTT
CDR3: CASGGRAGELFF

V: TRBV4-1
D: TRBD2
J: TRBJ2-2
size: .
DNA: TGCGCCAGCAGCCAAGATCGCGGCGGGGGGTCGGACACCGGGGAGCTGTTTTTT
CDR3: CASSQDRGGGSDTGELFF

V: TRBV11-2
D: TRBD1
J: TRBJ1-5
size: .
DNA: TGTGCCAGCAGCTTAGGCAGGGGGCCCGATCAGCCCCAGCATTTT
CDR3: CASSLGRGPDQPQHF

V: TRBV2
D: TRBD1
J: TRBJ1-1
size: .
DNA: TGTGCCAGCAGTGAAGTACAGGGGGCCTTCACTGAAGCTTTCTTT
CDR3: CASSEVQGAFTEAFF

V: TRBV30
D: .
J: TRBJ1-3
size: .
DNA: TGTGCCTGGAGTGCACGGGGGATCTCTGGAAACACCATATATTTT
CDR3: CAWSARGISGNTIYF

V: TRBV28
D: .
J: TRBJ2-1
size: .
DNA: TGTGCCAGCAGTTTCGGGTCAGACAATGAGCAGTTCTTC
CDR3: CASSFGSDNEQFF

V: TRBV7-2
D: TRBD2
J: TRBJ2-1
size: .
DNA: TGTGCCAGCAGCCCCCCCCGCGGGAGGTTTTGCAATGAGCAGTTCTTC
CDR3: CASSPPRGRFCNEQFF

V: TRBV10-3
D: TRBD1
J: TRBJ1-2
size: .
DNA: TGTGCCATCAGTGGGGACAGACACTATGGCTACACCTTC
CDR3: CAISGDRHYGYTF

V: TRBV10-2
D: TRBD1
J: TRBJ2-7
size: .
DNA: TGCGCCATCGGACAGGGGCCCCCCTACGAGCAGTACTTC
CDR3: CAIGQGPPYEQYF

V: TRBV10-3
D: TRBD2
J: TRBJ2-5
size: .
DNA: TGTGCCATCAGTAGGACTAGCGGAGAGACCCAGTACTTC
CDR3: CAISRTSGETQYF

V: TRBV7-6
D: TRBD1
J: TRBJ1-4
size: .
DNA: TGTGCCAGCAGCCCTAGTCCCGGGACAGGTGTAGGAAAACTGTTTTTT
CDR3: CASSPSPGTGVGKLFF

V: TRBV7-9
D: .
J: TRBJ1-4
size: .
DNA: TGTGCCAGCAGCGACCAGGGGATTAATGAAAAACTGTTTTTT
CDR3: CASSDQGINEKLFF

V: TRBV6-6
D: .
J: TRBJ1-1
size: once
DNA: TGTGCCAGCAGTATGGACAGTACTGAAGCTTTCTTT
CDR3: CASSMDSTEAFF

V: TRBV27
D: TRBD1
J: TRBJ2-3
size: .
DNA: TGTGCCAGCAGGGGACAGTCCCCCCTTAACACAGATACGCAGTATTTT
CDR3: CASRGQSPLNTDTQYF

V: TRBV4-1
D: .
J: TRBJ1-1
size: .
DNA: TGCGCCAGCAGCACCCTTGGGCGCACTGAAGCTTTCTTT
CDR3: CASSTLGRTEAFF

V: TRBV27
D: .
J: TRBJ1-5
size: .
DNA: TGTGCCAGCAGTCGGTCCCATGGAGATCAGCCCCAGCATTTT
CDR3: CASSRSHGDQPQHF

V: TRBV9
D: .
J: TRBJ2-1
size: few
DNA: TGTGCCAGCAGCGGCAAGCTAATTAGCTCCTACAATGAGCAGTTCTTC
CDR3: CASSGKLISSYNEQFF